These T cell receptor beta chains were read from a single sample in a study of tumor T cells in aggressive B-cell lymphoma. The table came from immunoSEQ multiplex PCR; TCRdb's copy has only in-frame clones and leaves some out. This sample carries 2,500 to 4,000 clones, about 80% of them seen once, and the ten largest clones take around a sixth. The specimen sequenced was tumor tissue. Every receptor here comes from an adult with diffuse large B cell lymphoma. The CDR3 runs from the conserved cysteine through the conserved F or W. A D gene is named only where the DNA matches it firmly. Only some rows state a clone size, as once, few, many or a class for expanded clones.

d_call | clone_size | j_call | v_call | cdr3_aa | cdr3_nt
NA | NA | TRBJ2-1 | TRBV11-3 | CASSLGRYQYNEQFF | TGTGCCAGCAGCTTAGGGCGGTACCAATACAATGAGCAGTTCTTC
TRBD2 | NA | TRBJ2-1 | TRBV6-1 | CASSRGATSGDEQFF | TGTGCCAGCAGTAGGGGGGCGACTAGCGGCGATGAGCAGTTCTTC
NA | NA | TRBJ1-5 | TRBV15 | CATSQVDRNNQPQHF | TGTGCCACTTCCCAAGTAGACAGGAACAATCAGCCCCAGCATTTT
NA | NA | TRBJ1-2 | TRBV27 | CASSSGDGYTF | TGTGCCAGCAGCTCGGGTGATGGCTACACCTTC
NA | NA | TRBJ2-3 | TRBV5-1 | CASSSSGRPSTDTQYF | TGCGCCAGCAGCTCGTCCGGCAGGCCCTCGACAGATACGCAGTATTTT
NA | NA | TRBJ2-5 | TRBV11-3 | CASSAGALEAQYF | TGTGCCAGCAGCGCTGGGGCCCTAGAGGCCCAGTACTTC
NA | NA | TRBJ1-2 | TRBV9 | CASSGIDLSENYGYTF | TGTGCCAGCAGCGGAATCGACCTTTCGGAGAACTATGGCTACACCTTC
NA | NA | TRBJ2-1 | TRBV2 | CASSQEHEQFF | TGTGCCAGCAGTCAAGAGCATGAGCAGTTCTTC
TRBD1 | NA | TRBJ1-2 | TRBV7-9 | CASSPPLVTGGAYGYTF | TGTGCCAGCAGCCCCCCTCTTGTGACAGGGGGCGCCTATGGCTACACCTTC
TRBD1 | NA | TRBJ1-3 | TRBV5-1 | CASSLTGEMRNTIYF | TGCGCCAGCAGCTTGACAGGGGAAATGAGAAACACCATATATTTT
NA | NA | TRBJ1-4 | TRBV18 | CASSSGHRMGEKLFF | TGTGCCAGCTCATCGGGACACCGTATGGGGGAAAAACTGTTTTTT
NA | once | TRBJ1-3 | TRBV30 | CAWSVRGNTIYF | TGTGCCTGGAGTGTACGCGGGAACACCATATATTTT
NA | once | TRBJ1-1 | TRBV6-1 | CASAAGMNTEAFF | TGTGCCAGCGCGGCGGGCATGAACACTGAAGCTTTCTTT
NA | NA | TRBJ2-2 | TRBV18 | CASSPARENTGELFF | TGTGCCAGCTCACCAGCCCGAGAAAACACCGGGGAGCTGTTTTTT
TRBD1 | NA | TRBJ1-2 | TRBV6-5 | CASRGQGGDYGYTF | TGTGCCAGCAGGGGACAGGGGGGTGATTATGGCTACACCTTC
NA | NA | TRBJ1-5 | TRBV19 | CASRPGGNQPQHF | TGTGCCAGTAGACCAGGAGGGAATCAGCCCCAGCATTTT
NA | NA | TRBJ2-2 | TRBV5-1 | CASSLGQVANTGELFF | TGCGCCAGCAGCTTGGGGCAGGTCGCGAACACCGGGGAGCTGTTTTTT
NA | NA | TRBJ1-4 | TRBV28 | CASSFMLGAETF | TGTGCCAGCAGTTTTATGTTGGGCGCCGAGACCTTT
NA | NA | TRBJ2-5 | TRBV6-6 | CASSPSGRTQYF | TGTGCCAGCAGTCCCTCGGGGAGAACCCAGTACTTC
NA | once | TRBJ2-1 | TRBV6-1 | CASGALGWNEQFF | TGTGCCAGCGGGGCCTTGGGATGGAATGAGCAGTTCTTC
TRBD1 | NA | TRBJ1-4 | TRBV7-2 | CASSPGQGLEKLFF | TGTGCCAGCAGCCCGGGACAGGGTCTTGAAAAACTGTTTTTT
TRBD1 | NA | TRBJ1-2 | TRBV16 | CASSLPEGARGGYTF | TGTGCCAGCAGCCTCCCCGAGGGGGCACGAGGTGGCTACACCTTC
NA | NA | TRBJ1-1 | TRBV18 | CASSPGEGTEAFF | TGTGCCAGCTCACCGGGGGAGGGCACTGAAGCTTTCTTT
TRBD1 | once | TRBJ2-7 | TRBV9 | CASSSHPGQGGEQYF | TGTGCCAGCAGCTCGCACCCGGGACAGGGTGGTGAGCAGTACTTC
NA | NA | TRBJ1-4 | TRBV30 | CAWSLGTVDEKLFF | TGTGCCTGGAGCCTCGGGACTGTTGATGAAAAACTGTTTTTT
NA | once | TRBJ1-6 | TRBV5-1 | CASSFGVGSPLHF | TGCGCCAGCAGCTTCGGGGTTGGGTCACCCCTCCACTTT
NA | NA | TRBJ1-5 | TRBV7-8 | CASSLGTGNQPQHF | TGCGCCAGCAGCTTAGGGACGGGGAATCAGCCCCAGCATTTT
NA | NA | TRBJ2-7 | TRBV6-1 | CASGGGGRYEQYF | TGTGCCAGCGGAGGGGGGGGGCGATACGAGCAGTACTTC
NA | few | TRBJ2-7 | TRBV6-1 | CASSEAYGAVGEQYF | TGTGCCAGCAGTGAAGCGTATGGGGCGGTAGGGGAGCAGTACTTC
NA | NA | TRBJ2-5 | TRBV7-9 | CASSLGGVDGETQYF | TGTGCCAGCAGCTTAGGGGGAGTAGATGGAGAGACCCAGTACTTC
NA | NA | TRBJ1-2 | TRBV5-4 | CASSPREGSSYGYTF | TGTGCCAGCAGCCCGAGAGAGGGCAGTTCCTATGGCTACACCTTC
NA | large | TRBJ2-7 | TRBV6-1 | CATGLGLSYEQYF | TGTGCCACCGGTTTGGGACTGTCCTACGAGCAGTACTTC
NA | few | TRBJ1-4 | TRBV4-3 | CASSLHDSENEKLFF | TGCGCCAGCAGCCTACACGACAGCGAGAATGAAAAACTGTTTTTT
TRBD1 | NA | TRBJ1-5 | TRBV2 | CASQPRATTGPKSAQHF | TGTGCCAGCCAACCTCGAGCAACGACAGGGCCTAAATCGGCCCAGCATTTT
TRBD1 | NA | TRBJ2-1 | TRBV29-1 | CSVAAGGTYNEQFF | TGCAGCGTCGCGGCAGGGGGAACCTACAATGAGCAGTTCTTC
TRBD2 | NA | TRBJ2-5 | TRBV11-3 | CASSLGASGAGTQYF | TGTGCCAGCAGCTTAGGAGCTAGCGGGGCGGGGACCCAGTACTTC
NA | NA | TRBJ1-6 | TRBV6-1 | CASISSAPEESPLHF | TGTGCCAGCATTTCTAGCGCGCCCGAGGAGTCACCCCTCCACTTT
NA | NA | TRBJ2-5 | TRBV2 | CASSEDGLEETQYF | TGTGCCAGCAGTGAAGACGGCCTAGAAGAGACCCAGTACTTC
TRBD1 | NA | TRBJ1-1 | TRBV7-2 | CASSLGTGRTFF | TGTGCCAGCAGCCTCGGGACAGGGCGGACTTTCTTT
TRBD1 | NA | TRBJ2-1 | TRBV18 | CASSPRTGGGSGANEQFF | TGTGCCAGCTCACCAAGGACAGGGGGCGGTTCGGGAGCAAATGAGCAGTTCTTC
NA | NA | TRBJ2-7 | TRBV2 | CASRADRNSYEQYF | TGTGCCAGCAGAGCCGACAGGAACTCCTACGAGCAGTACTTC
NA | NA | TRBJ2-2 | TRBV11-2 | CASSSGANTGELFF | TGTGCCAGCAGCTCCGGGGCGAACACCGGGGAGCTGTTTTTT
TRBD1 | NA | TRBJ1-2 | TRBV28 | CASSLVTGGNGYTF | TGTGCCAGCAGTCTCGTAACAGGGGGCAATGGCTACACCTTC
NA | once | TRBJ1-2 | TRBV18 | CASSPPRKGGTSNYGYTF | TGTGCCAGCTCACCACCGAGGAAGGGAGGTACTTCTAACTATGGCTACACCTTC